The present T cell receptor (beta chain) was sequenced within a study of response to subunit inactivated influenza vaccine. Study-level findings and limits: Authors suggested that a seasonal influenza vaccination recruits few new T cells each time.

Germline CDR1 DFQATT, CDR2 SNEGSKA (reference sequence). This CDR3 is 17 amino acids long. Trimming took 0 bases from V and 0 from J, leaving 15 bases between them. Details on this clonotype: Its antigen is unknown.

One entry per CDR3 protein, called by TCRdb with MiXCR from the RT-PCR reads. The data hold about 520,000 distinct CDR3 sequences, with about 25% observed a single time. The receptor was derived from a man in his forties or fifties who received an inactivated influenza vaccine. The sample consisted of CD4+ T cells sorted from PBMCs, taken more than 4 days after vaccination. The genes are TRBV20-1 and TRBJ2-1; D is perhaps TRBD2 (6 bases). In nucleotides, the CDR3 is TGCAGTGCTAGAGATTTCGGGAGCGAGTCCTCCTACAATGAGCAGTTCTTC. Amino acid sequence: CSARDFGSESSYNEQFF.